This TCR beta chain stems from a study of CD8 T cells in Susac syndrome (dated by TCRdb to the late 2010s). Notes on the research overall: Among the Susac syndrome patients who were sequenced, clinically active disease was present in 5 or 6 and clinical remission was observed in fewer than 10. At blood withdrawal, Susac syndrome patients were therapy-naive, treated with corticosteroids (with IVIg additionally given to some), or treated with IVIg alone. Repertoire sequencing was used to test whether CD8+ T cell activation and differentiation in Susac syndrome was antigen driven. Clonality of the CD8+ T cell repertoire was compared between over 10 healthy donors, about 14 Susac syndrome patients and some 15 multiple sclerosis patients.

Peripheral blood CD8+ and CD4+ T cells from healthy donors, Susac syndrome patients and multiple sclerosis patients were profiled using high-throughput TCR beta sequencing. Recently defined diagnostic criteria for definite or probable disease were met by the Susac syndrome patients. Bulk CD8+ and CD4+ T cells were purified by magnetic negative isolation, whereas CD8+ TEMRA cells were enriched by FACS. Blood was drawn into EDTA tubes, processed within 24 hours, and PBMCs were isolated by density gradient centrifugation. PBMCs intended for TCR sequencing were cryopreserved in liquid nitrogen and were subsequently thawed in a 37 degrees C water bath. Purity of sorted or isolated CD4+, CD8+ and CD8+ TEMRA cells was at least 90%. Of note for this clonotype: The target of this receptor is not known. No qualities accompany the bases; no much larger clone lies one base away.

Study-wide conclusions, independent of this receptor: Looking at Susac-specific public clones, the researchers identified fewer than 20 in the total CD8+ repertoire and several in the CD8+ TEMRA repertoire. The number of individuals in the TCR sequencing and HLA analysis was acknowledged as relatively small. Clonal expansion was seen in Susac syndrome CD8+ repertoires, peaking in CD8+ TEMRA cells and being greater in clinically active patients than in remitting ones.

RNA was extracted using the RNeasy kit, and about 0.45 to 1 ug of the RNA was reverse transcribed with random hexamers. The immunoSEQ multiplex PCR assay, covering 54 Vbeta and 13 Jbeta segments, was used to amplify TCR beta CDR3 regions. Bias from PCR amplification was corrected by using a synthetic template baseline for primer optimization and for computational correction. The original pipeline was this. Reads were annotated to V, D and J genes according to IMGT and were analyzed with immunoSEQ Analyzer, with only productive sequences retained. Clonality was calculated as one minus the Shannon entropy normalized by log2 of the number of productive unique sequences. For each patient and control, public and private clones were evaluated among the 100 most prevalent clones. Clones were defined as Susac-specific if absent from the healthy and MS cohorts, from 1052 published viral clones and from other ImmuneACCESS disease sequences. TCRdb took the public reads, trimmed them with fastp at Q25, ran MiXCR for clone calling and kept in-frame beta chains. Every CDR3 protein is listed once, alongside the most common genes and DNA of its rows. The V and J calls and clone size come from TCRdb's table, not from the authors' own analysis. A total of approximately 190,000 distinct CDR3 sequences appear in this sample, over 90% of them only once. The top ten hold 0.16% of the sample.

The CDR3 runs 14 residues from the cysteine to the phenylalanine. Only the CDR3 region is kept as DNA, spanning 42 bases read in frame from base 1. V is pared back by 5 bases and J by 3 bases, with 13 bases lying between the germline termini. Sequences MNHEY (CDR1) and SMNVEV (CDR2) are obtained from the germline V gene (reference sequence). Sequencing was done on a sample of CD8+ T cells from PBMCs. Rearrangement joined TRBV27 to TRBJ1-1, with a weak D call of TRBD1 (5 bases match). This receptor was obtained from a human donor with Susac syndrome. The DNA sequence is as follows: TGTGCCAGCAGTCCACGGGGGAGGGACACTGAAGCTTTCTTT. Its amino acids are CASSPRGRDTEAFF.